Following are 32 T cell receptor beta chains from one sample sequenced in a study of blood T cells in healthy people across ages. Combining a sample-barcoded 5' primer with a J-beta primer mix, a second PCR ran for roughly 7 to 12 cycles. TCRdb re-analysed the 5' RACE reads in MiXCR, keeping a single row per CDR3 protein. Of about 830,000 distinct CDR3 sequences listed, 62% are singletons. The sample was blood. The receptors come from a man aged 25-40 years in good health.

There are many counts of this clonotype. This chain joins TRBV6-5 and TRBJ2-7, with 7 positions matching TRBD1. The CDR3 contains 14 residues. From germline, CDR1 is MNHEY and CDR2 SVGAGI. V was pared by 10 bases and J by 0 bases, with 9 bases of the junction left unmatched. Here the CDR3 reads CATTGDSSSYEQYF. CDR3 sequence (DNA): TGTGCCACCACAGGGGACAGCAGCTCCTACGAGCAGTACTTC.

The chain recombines TRBV10-3 with TRBJ1-5; D perhaps matches TRBD1 (6 bases). Trimming took off 8 bases at V and 2 bases at J, with 13 bases between the two ends. The CDR3 is 14 amino acids. Germline lookup yields CDR1 ENHRY and CDR2 SYGVKD. CDR3 nucleotide sequence: TGTGCCATCGGGGGGGGGCAGGGCAATCAGCCCCAGCATTTT. Its translation: CAIGGGQGNQPQHF.

This chain links TRBV20-1 with TRBJ1-2; D perhaps matches TRBD1 (5 bases). From germline, CDR1 is DFQATT and CDR2 SNEGSKA (reference sequence). Between the trimmed V and J ends, which lost 0 bases and 4 bases, there was a span of 15 bases. The CDR3 contains 15 residues. In DNA, the CDR3 is TGCAGTGCTAGAGATCAGAGGGGCCGACGCTATGGCTACACCTTC. As protein: CSARDQRGRRYGYTF.

V and J are TRBV9 and TRBJ2-3, with TRBD1 identical over 7 bases. The CDR3 contains 16 residues. Losses at the gene ends were 2 bases for V and 2 bases for J; bases not matched to a gene: 8. Germline V gene sequence: CDR1 SGDLS, CDR2 YYNGEE. In nucleotides, the CDR3 is TGTGCCAGCAGCGTCTCCGGGACAGCAATCACAGATACGCAGTATTTT. Protein: CASSVSGTAITDTQYF.

This clonotype was counted only a few times. V and J are TRBV20-1 and TRBJ1-6, with a possible D match to TRBD1 (5 bases). Germline lookup yields CDR1 DFQATT and CDR2 SNEGSKA (reference sequence). The V end was cut by 3 bases, the J end by 7 bases, with 10 bases between. The CDR3 length is 13 residues. For the CDR3, the DNA is TGCAGTGCTAGTGCAGGGCCGAATTCACCCCTCCACTTT. It translates to CSASAGPNSPLHF.

The rearrangement uses TRBV9 and TRBJ1-2; D is perhaps TRBD1 (5 bases). V was cut by 4 bases and J by 7 bases, with 17 bases left in between. CDR3 length equals 14 residues. Germline CDR1 and CDR2: SGDLS and YYNGEE. CDR3 loop: CASSLKGALSGYTF. As DNA, the CDR3 is TGTGCCAGCAGCCTAAAAGGGGCCCTTAGTGGCTACACCTTC.

This chain connects TRBV20-1 to TRBJ1-5; 7 bases fit TRBD1. CDR1 and CDR2 (germline): DFQATT, SNEGSKA (reference sequence). V shed 3 bases and J 4 bases; nucleotides not matched to a gene: 3. This CDR3 has 13 amino acids. As DNA, the CDR3 is TGCAGTGCTAGGACGGACAGGAATCAGCCCCAGCATTTT. Translating gives CSARTDRNQPQHF.

This chain links TRBV6-6 with TRBJ1-4; possibly TRBD1 for D (5 bases). Germline V CDR1 and CDR2: MNHNY, SVGAGI (reference sequence). The ends were cut back, 4 bases at V and 0 bases at J, with 15 bases in the middle. The CDR3 runs 17 residues. The CDR3 spells CASSSVGTIPTNEKLFF. DNA for the CDR3: TGTGCCAGCAGTTCCGTCGGGACCATACCAACTAATGAAAAACTGTTTTTT.

The chain joins TRBV25-1 to TRBJ1-1, with D perhaps TRBD1 (5 bases). Looked up from germline, CDR1 is MGHDK and CDR2 is SYGVNS. V lost 3 bases, J lost 7 bases, and 18 bases lay in between. The CDR3 runs 15 residues. The CDR3 spells CASSDQLQGRREAFF. DNA for the CDR3: TGTGCCAGCAGTGATCAACTTCAGGGACGGCGTGAAGCTTTCTTT.

The chain joins TRBV6-5 to TRBJ1-4; 9 nucleotides line up with TRBD1. CDR3 length: 15 residues. Germline V gene data show CDR1 as MNHEY and CDR2 as SVGAGI. The V segment lost 7 bases and the J segment 6 bases; nucleotides outside the gene matches: 9. The CDR3 region has the DNA TGTGCCAGCAAAACACCGGGACAGGGATATGAAAAACTGTTTTTT. Its protein product is CASKTPGQGYEKLFF.

The chain joins TRBV5-1 to TRBJ2-1; 10 bases fit TRBD1. This CDR3 spans 18 amino acids. After removal of 4 bases from V and 5 bases from J, the junction contained 15 bases not matched to a gene. Germline CDR1 SGHRS, CDR2 YFSETQ. CDR3 nucleotide sequence: TGCGCCAGCAGCCATGGTCCCGGGACAGGGGCCGGGGACAATGAGCAGTTCTTC. Its protein is CASSHGPGTGAGDNEQFF.

This sequence joins TRBV2 and TRBJ2-6, with D possibly being TRBD1 (6 bases). The V end lost 6 bases, the J end lost 0 bases, and 12 bases lay between the germline ends. The CDR3 length is 16 residues. Germline-derived CDR1 and CDR2 are SNHLY and FYNNEI. The CDR3 region is CASRVDRYSGANVLTF. CDR3 nucleotides: TGTGCCAGCAGGGTGGACAGATACTCTGGGGCCAACGTCCTGACTTTC. The entire variable domain, with the rest obtained from reference TRBV2 and TRBJ2-6, is as follows: EPEVTQTPSHQVTQMGQEVILRCVPISNHLYFYWYRQILGQKVEFLVSFYNNEISEKSEIFDDQFSVERPDGSNFTLKIRSTKLEDSAMYFCASRVDRYSGANVLTFGAGSRLTVL.

This clonotype was counted a single time. The rearrangement uses TRBV9 and TRBJ2-2; D is perhaps TRBD2 (7 bases). CDR3 size: 14 residues. The V end was cut by 0 bases, the J end by 6 bases, with 9 bases between. Germline-derived CDR1 and CDR2 are SGDLS and YYNGEE. The DNA for the CDR3 is TGTGCCAGCAGCGTAGAGGGGGGGGCCGGGGAGCTGTTTTTT. Amino acids: CASSVEGGAGELFF.

This clonotype has more than one count but fewer than ten. The chain uses TRBV5-1 and TRBJ2-5; 7 bases fit TRBD1. With the DNA end fitting TRBJ2-7 better, the J assignment may be wrong. CDR1 is SGHRS and CDR2 is YFSETQ in the germline V gene. This CDR3 comprises 14 residues. This CDR3 reads CASSPATGFYEQYF. In DNA, the CDR3 is TGCGCCAGCAGCCCAGCGACAGGGTTCTACGAGCAGTACTTC.

The chain carries TRBV20-1 and TRBJ2-4; TRBD1 aligns across 7 bases. The J call is in doubt because the DNA end fits TRBJ2-7 better. CDR3 length: 12 amino acids. Germline CDR1 reads DFQATT; CDR2 reads SNEGSKA (reference sequence). CDR3 DNA sequence: TGCAGTGCTGCTGGGACAGACTACGAGCAGTACTTC. Its protein product is CSAAGTDYEQYF.

The J gene is TRBJ2-7, the V gene TRBV7-9; 7 positions agree with TRBD1. The DNA end is a closer match to TRBJ2-5, so the J assignment may be wrong. The germline V gene has CDR1 SEHNR and CDR2 FQNEAQ (reference sequence). There are 14 residues in the CDR3. In DNA form, the CDR3 reads TGTGCCAGCAGCATACAGGGGCCTGGGGAGACCCAGTACTTC. Protein: CASSIQGPGETQYF.

The rearrangement links TRBV6-6 to TRBJ1-1, with TRBD1 matching over 10 bases. Germline V gives CDR1 MNHNY, CDR2 SVGAGI (reference sequence). The CDR3 is made up of 14 amino acids. The V and J ends lost 5 bases and 1 base, in that order; junction bases with no gene match: 1. The CDR3 coding sequence is TGTGCCAGCAGTCGGGACAGGGGGAACACTGAAGCTTTCTTT. As protein: CASSRDRGNTEAFF.

The chain links TRBV30 to TRBJ1-4, with D perhaps TRBD1 (5 bases). Germline-derived CDR1 and CDR2 are GTSNPN and SVGIG (reference sequence). V was pared by 4 bases and J by 7 bases, with 16 bases between. The CDR3 totals 14 residues. In nucleotides, the CDR3 is TGTGCCTGGACCTCCGGCAGGGATGGTGAAAAACTGTTTTTT. Its protein is CAWTSGRDGEKLFF.

This chain connects TRBV4-2 to TRBJ2-1; 11 bases agree with TRBD2. The V gene end was trimmed by 6 bases and the J gene end by 1 base; junction bases not matched to a gene: 5. The germline V gene encodes CDR1 LGHNA and CDR2 YNFKEQ. This CDR3 comprises 16 residues. The CDR3 nucleotides read TGTGCCAGCAGGGACTCTAGCGGGGGGTCCTACAATGAGCAGTTCTTC. It yields the protein CASRDSSGGSYNEQFF.

The chain is built from TRBV4-3 and TRBJ2-5; D may correspond to TRBD1 or TRBD2 (5 bases each). Trimming left V 1 base short and J 4 bases short, with 13 bases between. CDR3 size: 15 residues. The V gene's germline CDR1 is LGHNA and CDR2 YSLEER. Here the CDR3 reads CASSQVWAGRETQYF. CDR3 nucleotides: TGCGCCAGCAGCCAAGTGTGGGCAGGGAGAGAGACCCAGTACTTC.

CDR3 nucleotide sequence: TGTGCCAGCAGCTTAGGGTGGGAGGGCCGGAGTGAAGCTTTCTTT. It specifies CASSLGWEGRSEAFF. The V call is TRBV11-2, the J call TRBJ1-1; D is uncertain. CDR3 length: 15 amino acids. Per the germline V gene, CDR1 is SGHAT and CDR2 is FQNNGV. V was shortened by 1 base and J by 7 bases, with 16 bases between the two germline ends. The full variable domain, rest sourced from reference TRBV11-2 and TRBJ1-1, is EAGVAQSPRYKIIEKRQSVAFWCNPISGHATLYWYQQILGQGPKLLIQFQNNGVVDDSQLPKDRFSAERLKGVDSTLKIQPAKLEDSAVYLCASSLGWEGRSEAFFGQGTRLTVV.

This chain connects TRBV14 to TRBJ2-4, with 7 nucleotides matching TRBD2. The DNA matches TRBJ2-7 better at its end, which makes the J call doubtful. The CDR3 extends over 14 amino acids. Germline V gene data show CDR1 as SGHDN and CDR2 as FVKESK. CDR3 in DNA: TGTGCCAGCAGCCGACGGACGGGGGGAGACGAGCAGTACTTC. It translates to CASSRRTGGDEQYF.

This chain connects TRBV5-1 to TRBJ2-5; the D gene is possibly TRBD1 (5 bases). The CDR3 has 14 residues. In germline, CDR1 is SGHRS, CDR2 YFSETQ. The V end was cut by 0 bases, the J end by 2 bases, with 8 bases between. The CDR3 DNA sequence: TGCGCCAGCAGCTTGGAGGGGAATCAAGAGACCCAGTACTTC. Encoded protein: CASSLEGNQETQYF.

This clonotype was recorded a few times. This chain joins TRBV2 and TRBJ2-1; 8 positions match TRBD2. CDR3 size: 16 residues. The trim removed 2 bases at V and 3 bases at J, leaving 6 bases unmatched. Germline V gene lookup returns CDR1 SNHLY and CDR2 FYNNEI. DNA of the CDR3: TGTGCCAGCAGTGAACAAGCGGGGGCCTACTACAATGAGCAGTTCTTC. Its translation: CASSEQAGAYYNEQFF.

The J gene is TRBJ2-7, the V gene TRBV28; D may be TRBD1 (5 bases). The J call may be faulty, since TRBJ2-5 better matches the DNA end. Germline V gene data show CDR1 as MDHEN and CDR2 as SYDVKM. The CDR3 covers 14 residues. CDR3 loop: CASRVQASQETQYF. The CDR3 bases are TGTGCCAGCAGGGTACAGGCTTCACAAGAGACCCAGTACTTC.

This clonotype was seen only a few times. V and J are TRBV3-1 and TRBJ2-1; TRBD1 matches 7 bases. This CDR3 has 16 amino acids. The V gene's germline CDR1 is LGHDT and CDR2 YNNKEL (reference sequence). Trimming cost V 3 bases and J 2 bases; bases outside gene matches: 7. This CDR3 is CASSQGTVSPYNEQFF. The DNA for the CDR3 is TGTGCCAGCAGCCAGGGGACAGTGTCCCCCTACAATGAGCAGTTCTTC.

The chain recombines TRBV28 with TRBJ1-2; D unresolved. Trimming shortened V by 3 bases and J by 8 bases, and 16 bases separated the two germline ends. Germline CDR1 and CDR2: MDHEN and SYDVKM. This CDR3 is built from 14 residues. For the CDR3, the DNA is TGTGCCAGCAGTTTCCTTTTCCCCGCTGAAGGCTACACCTTC. Its protein is CASSFLFPAEGYTF.

The table lists this clonotype with a count of one. A junction boundary mismatches the germline segment, possibly from a read error. The chain couples TRBV6-2 or TRBV6-3 to TRBJ2-7; tentative D call: TRBD1 (6 bases). The length of the CDR3 is 15 residues. The germline gives CDR1 MNHEY, CDR2 SVGEGT. CDR3 coding DNA: TGTGCCAGCAGTCTACCCGGGACATTTCTTTACGGGCAGTACTTC. Protein product: CASSLPGTFLYGQYF.

V and J are TRBV12-5 and TRBJ2-1, with D unclear. This CDR3 spans 13 amino acids. Germline CDR1 and CDR2: LGHNT and FRNRAP. Trimming removed 1 base from V and 5 bases from J, with 6 bases in between. The CDR3 reads CASGLDRNNEQFF. CDR3 nucleotide sequence: TGTGCTAGTGGTTTGGACAGAAACAATGAGCAGTTCTTC. Full variable domain (outside the CDR3, taken from reference TRBV12-5 and TRBJ2-1): DARVTQTPRHKVTEMGQEVTMRCQPILGHNTVFWYRQTMMQGLELLAYFRNRAPLDDSGMPKDRFSAEMPDATLATLKIQPSEPRDSAVYFCASGLDRNNEQFFGPGTRLTVL.

This rearrangement joins TRBV6-2 or TRBV6-3 to TRBJ1-6, with 7 positions matching TRBD1. CDR1 and CDR2 from the germline V gene are MNHEY and SVGEGT. The length of the CDR3 is 13 residues. The V and J ends lost 6 bases and 9 bases, in that order; junction bases with no gene match: 5. The CDR3 is CASSRDSGSPLHF. The CDR3 DNA is TGTGCCAGCAGCCGGGACAGCGGTTCACCCCTCCACTTT.

A single count supports this clonotype. The CDR3: CASSPARGQINTGELFF. CDR3 bases: TGTGCCAGCAGCCCCGCCAGGGGACAGATAAACACCGGGGAGCTGTTTTTT. The chain employs TRBV11-2 and TRBJ2-2; 7 bases are a match to TRBD1. The length of the CDR3 is 17 residues. The ends lost 5 bases at V and 2 bases at J; junction bases unmatched: 11. Germline CDR1 reads SGHAT; CDR2 reads FQNNGV.

This rearrangement joins TRBV20-1 to TRBJ2-5; D assignment may be TRBD1 or TRBD2 (5 bases each). Germline V lookup: CDR1 DFQATT, CDR2 SNEGSKA (reference sequence). This CDR3 region has 14 residues. With 5 bases removed from V and 0 bases from J, the gap between germline ends came to 13 bases. The CDR3 sequence: CSAPRWGYQETQYF. CDR3 DNA sequence: TGCAGTGCTCCCCGGTGGGGGTACCAAGAGACCCAGTACTTC.